This record concerns one TCR beta chain sequence. The data are from a study of T cells expressing NK-cell markers. Germline V gene data show CDR1 as LGHNA and CDR2 as YSLEER. This CDR3 is 14 amino acids long. For each CDR3 protein, TCRdb gives one entry from its re-call of the 5' RACE reads, without DNA. The sample's table shows 500,000 to 700,000 distinct CDR3 sequences. This sequence originates from a young man in good health. The specimen was blood T cells: a sorted CD56 or NKG2C T cell subset, CD4+ or CD8+ T cells, or bulk PBMC T cells (not recorded which). The chain recombines TRBV4-3 with TRBJ2-1; TCRdb reports TRBD2, a call that lacks DNA to check it against. CDR3 protein: CASSQPGRVNEQFF.